The clone carrying this T cell receptor (beta chain) showed up many times. Its antigen is not known. This specimen belongs to a study of shared clonotypes between healthy human individuals. Libraries were prepared by immunoSEQ multiplex PCR; TCRdb keeps only in-frame clonotypes and omits some of them. In the table there are about 660,000 clones, around two thirds of which are singletons. V was clipped by 5 bases and J by 6 bases, with 9 bases between them. The germline V gene has CDR1 DFQATT and CDR2 SNEGSKA (reference sequence). The CDR3 sequence is 11 residues long. Findings and caveats of the study: Blood was the only sampled material, and tissue repertoires likely differ.

The sequencing sample was made of memory CD4+ T cells sorted from blood. Subset reported: CD45RA-negative fraction. The chain carries TRBV20-1 and TRBJ2-3; D uncertain. The TCR was taken from a woman aged 25 to 39 in good health. This chain's CDR3 is CSAVLRDTQYF. In nucleotides, the CDR3 is TGCAGTGCTGTATTAAGGGATACGCAGTATTTT.